These 9 T cell receptor beta chains originate from one sample sequenced in a study of human T cells and chemical hapten exposure. Via MiXCR, TCRdb re-called the RACE reads, giving one row per CDR3 protein. The sample yields 65,000 to 85,000 distinct CDR3 sequences, 10% seen once. Stated time point: patch test 1, 2 weeks after DPC sensitization. Treatment reported: therapeutic diphenylcyclopropenone sensitization with weekly scalp DPC. Sample: whole blood, taken in connection with sensitization to the hapten diphenylcyclopropenone (DPC). Receptors were obtained from a woman aged 45 to 65 with alopecia areata. Some clones in this sample may be carry-over from other donors' samples.

This clonotype was found a few times. This rearrangement joins TRBV12-3 or TRBV12-4 to TRBJ2-3; D possibly corresponds to TRBD2 (6 bases). V was clipped by 5 bases and J by 5 bases, with 17 bases between them. The CDR3 runs 15 residues. The CDR3 here is CASSPRGDSKDTQYF. The CDR3 DNA reads TGTGCCAGCAGTCCGCGGGGAGACTCTAAAGATACGCAGTATTTT.

A word on this clonotype: Its ends do not fully match the called genes, so a read error is possible. The rearrangement joins TRBV29-1 to TRBJ2-1, with D perhaps matching TRBD2 (5 bases). The CDR3 sequence is 19 residues long. The germline V gene encodes CDR1 SQVTM and CDR2 ANQGSEA. CDR3: CSVGRFGPGLRGGYNEQFF. The CDR3 DNA is TGCAGCGTTGGGAGGTTTGGGCCAGGCCTACGCGGCGGTTACAATGAGCAGTTCTTT.

This clonotype was counted at least ten times. The chain joins TRBV10-2 to TRBJ1-1; D ambiguous. In germline, CDR1 is WSHSY, CDR2 SAAADI. The CDR3 has 13 residues. V lost 0 bases and J lost 1, with 3 bases in between. CDR3 bases: TGCGCCAGCAGTGAGTCGGGGAACACTGAAGCTTTCTTT. Its translation: CASSESGNTEAFF.

V usage is TRBV7-3 and J usage is TRBJ2-1; 9 positions match TRBD2. The germline V gene encodes CDR1 SGHTA and CDR2 FQGTGA. The V segment lost 5 bases and the J segment 6 bases; nucleotides outside the gene matches: 11. The CDR3 consists of 16 residues. CDR3 nucleotides: TGTGCCAGCAGCCCAGGCGGGCTAGCGGGGCCCAATGAGCAGTTCTTC. As protein: CASSPGGLAGPNEQFF.

The chain couples TRBV2 to TRBJ2-3, with D unclear. The V gene lost 2 bases and the J gene lost 0 bases, with 9 bases spanning the gap. The germline V gene encodes CDR1 SNHLY and CDR2 FYNNEI. The CDR3 length is 15 residues. As DNA, the CDR3 is TGTGCCAGCAGTGAATTACACCCTAGCACAGATACGCAGTATTTT. Residues: CASSELHPSTDTQYF.

This clonotype was detected a few times. This chain links TRBV3-1 with TRBJ2-7; D ambiguous. The CDR3 totals 13 residues. Per germline, CDR1 LGHDT and CDR2 YNNKEL (reference sequence). V dropped 0 bases and J dropped 6 bases, with 9 bases sitting between them. In DNA form, the CDR3 reads TGTGCCAGCAGCCAAGATCTCCGGTCCGAGCAGTACTTC. It is translated as CASSQDLRSEQYF.

Only a few counts were recorded for this clonotype. The genes are TRBV6-4 and TRBJ2-3; 10 bases align to TRBD2. Germline CDR1 and CDR2: MRHNA and SNTAGT. CDR3 length equals 16 residues. Trimming removed 5 bases from V and 3 bases from J; junction bases left unmatched: 8. CDR3 nucleotides: TGTGCCAGCAGTCCTCATAGCGGGAGGAGTACAGATACGCAGTATTTT. Its translation: CASSPHSGRSTDTQYF.

The table lists this clonotype with many counts. The chain couples TRBV5-5 to TRBJ1-2; 9 bases are shared with TRBD1. The length of the CDR3 is 13 residues. V lost 4 bases, J lost 6 bases, and 4 bases stayed unmatched. Germline V lookup: CDR1 SGHKS, CDR2 YYEKEE (reference sequence). CDR3 sequence: CASSRTGVDGYTF. The CDR3 region has the DNA TGTGCCAGCAGCAGGACAGGGGTAGATGGCTACACCTTC.

This clonotype was detected only a few times. The chain combines TRBV5-1 with TRBJ2-4; D might be TRBD2 (6 bases). In germline, CDR1 is SGHRS, CDR2 YFSETQ. The CDR3 sequence is 19 residues long. Trimming took off 4 bases at V and 0 bases at J, with 23 bases between the two ends. CDR3 in amino acids: CASSPLGGGAGRAKNIQYF. Written as DNA, the CDR3 is TGCGCCAGCAGCCCTCTCGGAGGAGGGGCGGGACGAGCCAAAAACATTCAGTACTTC.